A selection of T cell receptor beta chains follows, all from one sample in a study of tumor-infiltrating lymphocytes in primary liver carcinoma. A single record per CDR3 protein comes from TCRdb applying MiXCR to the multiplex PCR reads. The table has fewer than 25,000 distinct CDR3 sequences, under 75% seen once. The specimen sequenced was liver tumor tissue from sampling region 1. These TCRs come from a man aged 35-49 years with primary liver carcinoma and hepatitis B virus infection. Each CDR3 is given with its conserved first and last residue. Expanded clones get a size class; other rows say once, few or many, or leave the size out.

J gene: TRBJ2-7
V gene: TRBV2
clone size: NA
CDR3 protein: CASSENRVVSYEQNF

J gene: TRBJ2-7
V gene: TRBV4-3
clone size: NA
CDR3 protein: CVSSQDREAPYEQYF

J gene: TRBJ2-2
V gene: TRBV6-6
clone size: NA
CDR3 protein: CANSPLVGLAGPTNTGELFF

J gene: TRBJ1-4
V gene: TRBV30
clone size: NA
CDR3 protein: CAWSGTENEKLFF

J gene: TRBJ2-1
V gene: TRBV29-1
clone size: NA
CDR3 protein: CRAGAGGSEQFF

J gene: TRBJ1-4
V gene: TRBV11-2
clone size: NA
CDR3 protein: CVSNPGIAPTNEKLFF

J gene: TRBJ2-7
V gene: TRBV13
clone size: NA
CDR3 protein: CASTLLLRNPEQYF

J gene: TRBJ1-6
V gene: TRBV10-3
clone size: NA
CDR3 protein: CAVSEVSFNSPLHF

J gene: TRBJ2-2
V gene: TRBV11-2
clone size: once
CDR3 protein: CASSLRQSNTGGLFF

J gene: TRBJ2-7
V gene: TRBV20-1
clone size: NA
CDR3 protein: CRASWLSYEQYF

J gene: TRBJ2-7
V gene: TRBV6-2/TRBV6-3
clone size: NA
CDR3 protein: CASSSMVGAYKQYF

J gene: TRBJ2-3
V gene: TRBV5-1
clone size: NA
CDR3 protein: CASGLAAGYSTDTQYF

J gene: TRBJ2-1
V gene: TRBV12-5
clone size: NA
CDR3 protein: CVNGPGTVDKQFF

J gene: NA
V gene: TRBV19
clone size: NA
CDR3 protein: CASSMTPGAYQPQYF

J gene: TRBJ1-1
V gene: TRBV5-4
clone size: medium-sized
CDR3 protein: CASRSGGYMNTEAFF

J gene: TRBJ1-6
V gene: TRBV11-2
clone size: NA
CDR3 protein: CASSLDHSSQLRTLHF

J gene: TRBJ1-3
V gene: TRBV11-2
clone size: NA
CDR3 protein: CTSSLSGVSSGNIMYF

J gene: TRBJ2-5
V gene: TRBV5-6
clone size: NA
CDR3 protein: CASSLPQETQYF

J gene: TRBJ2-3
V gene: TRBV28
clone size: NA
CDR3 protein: CASSRGQSRDTQYF

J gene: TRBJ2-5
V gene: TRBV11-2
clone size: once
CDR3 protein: CVCSQTPGGGKETQYF

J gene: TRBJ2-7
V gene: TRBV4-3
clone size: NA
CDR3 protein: CASSQDRQTPCEQYF

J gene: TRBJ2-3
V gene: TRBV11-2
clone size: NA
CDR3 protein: CASRPTAPSTDTQYF

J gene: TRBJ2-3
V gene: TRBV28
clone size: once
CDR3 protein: CASSPQAEGQVDKDMQYF

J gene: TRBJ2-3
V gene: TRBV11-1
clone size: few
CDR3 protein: CDSSFPGLSTDTQYF

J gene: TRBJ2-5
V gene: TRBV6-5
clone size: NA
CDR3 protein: CANSSGRRKTQYF

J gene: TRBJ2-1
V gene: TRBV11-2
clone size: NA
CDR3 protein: CVSSLYRLVSEQSF